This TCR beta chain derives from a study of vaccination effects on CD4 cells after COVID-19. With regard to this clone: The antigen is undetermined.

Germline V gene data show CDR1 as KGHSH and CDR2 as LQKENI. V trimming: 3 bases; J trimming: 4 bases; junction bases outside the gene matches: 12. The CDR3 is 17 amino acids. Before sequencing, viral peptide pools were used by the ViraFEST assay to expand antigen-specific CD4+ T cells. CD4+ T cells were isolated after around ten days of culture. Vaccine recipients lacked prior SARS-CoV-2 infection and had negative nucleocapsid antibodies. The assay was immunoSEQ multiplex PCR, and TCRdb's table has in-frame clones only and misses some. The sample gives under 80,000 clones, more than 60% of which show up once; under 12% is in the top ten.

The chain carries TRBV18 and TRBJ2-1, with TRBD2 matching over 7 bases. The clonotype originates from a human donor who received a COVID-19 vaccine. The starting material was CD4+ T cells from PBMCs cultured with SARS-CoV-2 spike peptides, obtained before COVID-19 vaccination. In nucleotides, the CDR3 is TGTGCCAGCTCACCTCTTCCGCCCCAGCGGGGATACAATGAGCAGTTCTTC. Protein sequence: CASSPLPPQRGYNEQFF.